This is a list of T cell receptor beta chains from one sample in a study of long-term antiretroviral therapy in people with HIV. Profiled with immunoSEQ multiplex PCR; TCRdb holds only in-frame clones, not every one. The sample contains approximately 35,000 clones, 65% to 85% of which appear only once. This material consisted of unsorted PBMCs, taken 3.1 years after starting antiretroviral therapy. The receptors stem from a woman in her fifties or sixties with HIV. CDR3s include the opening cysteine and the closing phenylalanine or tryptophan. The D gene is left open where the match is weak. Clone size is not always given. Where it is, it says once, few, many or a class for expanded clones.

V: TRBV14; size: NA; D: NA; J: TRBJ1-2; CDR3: CASARPGGYGYTF; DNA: TGTGCCTCTGCCAGACCTGGGGGTTATGGCTACACCTTC
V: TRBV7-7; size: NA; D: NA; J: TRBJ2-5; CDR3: CASSLDLRQETQYF; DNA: TGTGCCAGCAGCTTAGACCTTCGCCAAGAGACCCAGTACTTC
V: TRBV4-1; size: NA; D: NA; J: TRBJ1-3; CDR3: CASSQNPGSGNTIYF; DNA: TGCGCCAGCAGCCAAAATCCAGGGAGTGGAAACACCATATATTTT
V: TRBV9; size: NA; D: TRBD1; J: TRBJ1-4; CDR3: CASSARGGTGDEKLFF; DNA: TGTGCCAGCAGCGCCAGAGGGGGGACAGGGGACGAAAAACTGTTTTTT
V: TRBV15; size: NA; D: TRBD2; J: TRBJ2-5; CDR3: CATRNQWTSGGRETQYF; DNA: TGTGCCACCAGAAATCAGTGGACTAGCGGGGGCAGGGAGACCCAGTACTTC
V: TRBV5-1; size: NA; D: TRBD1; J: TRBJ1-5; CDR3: CASSMTGDQPQHF; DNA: TGCGCCAGCAGCATGACAGGGGATCAGCCCCAGCATTTT
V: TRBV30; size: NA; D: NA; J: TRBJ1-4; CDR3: CAWSEGGLLATNEKLFF; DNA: TGTGCCTGGAGTGAGGGTGGACTCCTTGCAACTAATGAAAAACTGTTTTTT
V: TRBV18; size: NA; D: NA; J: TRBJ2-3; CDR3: CASSPSPGTSTDTQYF; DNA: TGTGCCAGCTCACCATCCCCAGGGACTAGCACAGATACGCAGTATTTT
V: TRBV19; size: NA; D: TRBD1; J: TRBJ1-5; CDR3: CASTSGGGQPQHF; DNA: TGTGCCAGTACCTCAGGGGGCGGTCAGCCCCAGCATTTT
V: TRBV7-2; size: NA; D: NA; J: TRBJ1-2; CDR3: CASSPRNYGYTF; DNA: TGTGCCAGCAGCCCGAGGAACTATGGCTACACCTTC
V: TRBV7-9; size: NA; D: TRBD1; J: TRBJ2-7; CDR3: CASSSPSGTGSHEQYF; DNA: TGTGCCAGCAGCTCCCCATCCGGGACAGGGTCCCACGAGCAGTACTTC
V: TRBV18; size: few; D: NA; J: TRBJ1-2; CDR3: CASSQLGFVTTVNYGYTF; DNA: TGTGCCAGCTCACAACTAGGCTTTGTAACCACCGTGAACTATGGCTACACCTTC
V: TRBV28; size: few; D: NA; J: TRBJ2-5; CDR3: CASLGGETQYF; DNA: TGTGCCAGCCTCGGAGGGGAGACCCAGTACTTC
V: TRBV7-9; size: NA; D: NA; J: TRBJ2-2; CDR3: CASSQSRGRSDTGELFF; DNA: TGTGCCAGCAGCCAAAGCAGGGGCCGATCGGACACCGGGGAGCTGTTTTTT
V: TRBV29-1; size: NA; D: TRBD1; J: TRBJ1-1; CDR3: CSGLTGTFTEAFF; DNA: TGCAGCGGGCTGACAGGGACTTTCACTGAAGCTTTCTTT
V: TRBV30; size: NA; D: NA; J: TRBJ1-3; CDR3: CAWSRTSSGNTIYF; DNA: TGTGCCTGGAGTAGGACAAGCTCTGGAAACACCATATATTTT
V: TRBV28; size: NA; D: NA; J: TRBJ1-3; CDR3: CASSLLGVSSGNTIYF; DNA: TGTGCCAGCAGTTTACTAGGCGTTAGCTCTGGAAACACCATATATTTT
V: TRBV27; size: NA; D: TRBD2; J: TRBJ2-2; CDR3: CASSFSGVIPGELFF; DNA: TGTGCCAGCAGTTTTAGCGGGGTTATCCCCGGGGAGCTGTTTTTT
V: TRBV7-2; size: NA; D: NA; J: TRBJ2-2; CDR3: CASSLVGQPGELFF; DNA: TGTGCCAGCAGCTTAGTGGGGCAGCCCGGGGAGCTGTTTTTT
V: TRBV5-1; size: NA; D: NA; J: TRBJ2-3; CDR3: CASSSQGRSTDTQYF; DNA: TGCGCCAGCAGCTCACAGGGAAGGAGCACAGATACGCAGTATTTT
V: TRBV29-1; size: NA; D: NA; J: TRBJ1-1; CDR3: CSVPDNTEAFF; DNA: TGCAGCGTTCCAGACAACACTGAAGCTTTCTTT
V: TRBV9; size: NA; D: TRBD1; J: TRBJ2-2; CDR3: CASSVEGTATGELFF; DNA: TGTGCCAGCAGCGTAGAGGGGACAGCCACCGGGGAGCTGTTTTTT
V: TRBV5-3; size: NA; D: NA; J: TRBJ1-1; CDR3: CARSLGSCWGAFF; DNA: TGTGCCAGAAGCTTGGGGAGTTGTTGGGGAGCTTTCTTT
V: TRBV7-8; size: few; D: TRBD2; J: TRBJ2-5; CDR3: CASSLGAGGHMETQYF; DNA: TGTGCCAGCAGCTTAGGAGCGGGGGGTCACATGGAGACCCAGTACTTC
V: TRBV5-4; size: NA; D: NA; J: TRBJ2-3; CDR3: CASSPGQTDTQYF; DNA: TGTGCCAGCAGCCCGGGACAAACAGATACGCAGTATTTT
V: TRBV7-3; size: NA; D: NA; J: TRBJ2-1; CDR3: CASSSDSGYEQFF; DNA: TGTGCCAGCAGCTCCGACTCGGGGTATGAGCAGTTCTTC
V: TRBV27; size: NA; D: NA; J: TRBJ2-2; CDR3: CASSLLPTNTGELFF; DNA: TGTGCCAGCAGTTTACTACCGACGAACACCGGGGAGCTGTTTTTT
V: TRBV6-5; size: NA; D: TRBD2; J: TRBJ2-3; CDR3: CASSFVSGGPPDTQYF; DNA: TGTGCCAGCAGTTTCGTATCGGGGGGTCCCCCAGATACGCAGTATTTT
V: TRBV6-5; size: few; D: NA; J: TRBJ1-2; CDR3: CASWNRLGSYGYTF; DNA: TGTGCCAGCTGGAATAGACTCGGGAGCTATGGCTACACCTTC
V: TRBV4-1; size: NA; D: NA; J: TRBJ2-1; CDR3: CASSQPAVNNEQFF; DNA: TGCGCCAGCAGCCAGCCAGCTGTTAACAATGAGCAGTTCTTC
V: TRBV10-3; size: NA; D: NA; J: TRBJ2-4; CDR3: CAISDSNIQYF; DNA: TGTGCCATCAGTGACTCTAACATTCAGTACTTC
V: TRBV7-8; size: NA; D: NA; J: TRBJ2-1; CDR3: CASSGSQGLLDEQFF; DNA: TGTGCCAGCAGCGGATCACAGGGTTTGTTGGATGAGCAGTTCTTC
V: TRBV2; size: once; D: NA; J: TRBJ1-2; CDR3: CASSEGHFSGYTF; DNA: TGTGCCAGCAGTGAAGGACACTTTTCCGGCTACACCTTC
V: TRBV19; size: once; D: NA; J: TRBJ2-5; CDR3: CASSPRETQGTQYF; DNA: TGTGCCAGTAGTCCCCGCGAGACCCAGGGGACCCAGTACTTC
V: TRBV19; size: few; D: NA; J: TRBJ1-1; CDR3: CASRPPGHDTEAFF; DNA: TGTGCCAGTAGGCCCCCGGGACACGACACTGAAGCTTTCTTT
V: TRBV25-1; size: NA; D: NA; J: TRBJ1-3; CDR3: CASSELDSLPSGNTIYF; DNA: TGTGCCAGCAGTGAGCTAGACAGCCTACCCTCTGGAAACACCATATATTTT
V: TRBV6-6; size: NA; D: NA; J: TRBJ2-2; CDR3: CASSYPDSPGELFF; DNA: TGTGCCAGCAGTTACCCCGATAGCCCCGGGGAGCTGTTTTTT
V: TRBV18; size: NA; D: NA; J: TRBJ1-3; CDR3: CASSPIGGNTIYF; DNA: TGTGCCAGCTCACCTATAGGAGGAAACACCATATATTTT
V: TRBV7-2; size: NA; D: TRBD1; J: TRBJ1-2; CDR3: CASSLTSAGGLYGYTF; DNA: TGTGCCAGCAGCTTAACATCGGCAGGGGGCCTCTATGGCTACACCTTC
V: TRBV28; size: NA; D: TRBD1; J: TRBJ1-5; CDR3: CASRWGTDSNQPQHF; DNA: TGTGCCAGCAGGTGGGGGACAGATAGCAATCAGCCCCAGCATTTT
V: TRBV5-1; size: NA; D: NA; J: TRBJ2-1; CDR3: CASSLGQGPGWDNEQFF; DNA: TGCGCCAGCAGCTTGGGTCAGGGGCCCGGATGGGACAATGAGCAGTTCTTC
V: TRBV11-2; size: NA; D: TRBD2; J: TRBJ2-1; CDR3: CASSAQGTSTEQFF; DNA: TGTGCCAGCAGCGCCCAAGGGACTAGTACTGAGCAGTTCTTC
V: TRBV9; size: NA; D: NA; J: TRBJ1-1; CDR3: CASSVDWEMNTEAFF; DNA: TGTGCCAGCAGCGTAGATTGGGAGATGAACACTGAAGCTTTCTTT
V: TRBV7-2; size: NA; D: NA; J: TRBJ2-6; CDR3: CASSLQGTPGANVLTF; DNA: TGTGCCAGCAGCTTACAGGGTACCCCTGGGGCCAACGTCCTGACTTTC
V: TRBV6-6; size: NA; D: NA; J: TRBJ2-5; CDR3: CASSYSGPETQYF; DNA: TGTGCCAGCAGTTATTCCGGCCCAGAGACCCAGTACTTC
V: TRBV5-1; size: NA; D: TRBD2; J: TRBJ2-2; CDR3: CASSLGTSTGELFF; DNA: TGCGCCAGCAGCCTGGGGACTAGTACCGGGGAGCTGTTTTTT
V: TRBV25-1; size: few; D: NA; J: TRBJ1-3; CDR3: CASSAWDWREGNTIYF; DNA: TGTGCCAGCAGTGCTTGGGACTGGCGCGAGGGAAACACCATATATTTT
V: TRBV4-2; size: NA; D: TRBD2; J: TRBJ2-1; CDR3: CASSQGVLAGGRNEQFF; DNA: TGTGCCAGCAGCCAAGGGGTACTAGCGGGGGGGCGGAATGAGCAGTTCTTC
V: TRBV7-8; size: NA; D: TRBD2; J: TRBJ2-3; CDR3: CASSLGTSGYTDTQYF; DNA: TGTGCCAGCAGCTTGGGGACTAGCGGGTACACAGATACGCAGTATTTT
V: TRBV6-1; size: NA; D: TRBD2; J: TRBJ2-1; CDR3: CASKGLAGVNEQFF; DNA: TGTGCCAGCAAGGGACTAGCGGGGGTCAATGAGCAGTTCTTC
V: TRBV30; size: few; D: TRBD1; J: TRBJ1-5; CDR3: CAWSHGQDQHF; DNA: TGTGCCTGGAGTCACGGACAGGACCAGCATTTT
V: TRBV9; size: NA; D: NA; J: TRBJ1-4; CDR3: CASSIGGADEKLFF; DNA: TGTGCCAGCAGCATTGGAGGGGCGGATGAAAAACTGTTTTTT
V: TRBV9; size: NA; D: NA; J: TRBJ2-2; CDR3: CASSVDGGDRTGELFF; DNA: TGTGCCAGCAGCGTAGATGGCGGGGACCGCACCGGGGAGCTGTTTTTT
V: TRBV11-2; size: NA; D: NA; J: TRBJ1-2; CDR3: CASSRGTIYGYTF; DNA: TGTGCCAGCAGCCGCGGGACTATTTATGGCTACACCTTC